The 20 T cell receptor beta chains in this list originate from one sample, sequenced in a study of T-cell reconstitution after alpha-beta-depleted transplantation in children. Preparing the TCRbeta library involved the use of unique molecular identifiers. TCRdb processed the PCR reads anew with MiXCR; each CDR3 protein has one entry. The sample lists approximately 650,000 distinct CDR3 sequences; around 13% were seen once. The sample in question was PBMCs, obtained before TCRalphabeta/CD19-depleted stem cell transplant. All receptors derive from a girl aged 2-15 years with congenital amegakaryocytic thrombocytopenia, due to receive a stem cell transplant.

This clonotype has ten or more counts. The V and J genes are TRBV12-3 or TRBV12-4 and TRBJ2-7, with 8 bases identical to TRBD2. The CDR3 runs to 15 residues. V shed 4 bases, J shed 0 bases, and the junction held 5 bases outside the gene matches. CDR3: CASSSPGGSSYEQYF. CDR3 sequence (DNA): TGTGCCAGCAGTTCTCCGGGAGGGAGCTCCTACGAGCAGTACTTC.

The rearrangement uses TRBV7-9 and TRBJ2-1; D unclear. The CDR3 totals 14 residues. The V gene lost 1 base and the J gene lost 8 bases, with 12 bases spanning the gap. Per the germline V gene, CDR1 is SEHNR and CDR2 is FQNEAQ (reference sequence). The CDR3 nucleotides read TGTGCCAGCAGCTTAGTTTTAGCTTACGATGAGCAGTTCTTC. This codes for CASSLVLAYDEQFF.

This clonotype was observed many times. The rearrangement joins TRBV27 to TRBJ2-7, with D possibly being TRBD1 or TRBD2 (5 bases each). The CDR3 has 17 amino acids. Germline values: CDR1 MNHEY, CDR2 SMNVEV (reference sequence). The V end was cut by 1 base, the J end by 0 bases, with 16 bases between. The CDR3 DNA sequence: TGTGCCAGCAGTTTATATTCGGTAGGGACCACCTCCTACGAGCAGTACTTC. The encoded protein is CASSLYSVGTTSYEQYF.

V usage is TRBV20-1 and J usage is TRBJ2-1; no firm D call. This CDR3 has 13 amino acids. Germline V CDR1 and CDR2: DFQATT, SNEGSKA (reference sequence). Trimming cost V 5 bases and J 10 bases, with 18 bases left between them. CDR3 protein: CSAAESIINEQFF. The CDR3 nucleotides read TGCAGTGCTGCGGAGAGCATTATAAACGAGCAGTTCTTC.

The chain recombines TRBV12-3 or TRBV12-4 with TRBJ1-4; D may be TRBD1 (5 bases). Trimming took off 5 bases at V and 4 bases at J, with 11 bases between the two ends. The CDR3 consists of 14 residues. CDR3: CASSKTGGNEKLFF. CDR3 DNA: TGTGCCAGCAGTAAGACGGGGGGTAATGAAAAACTGTTTTTT.

This clonotype was detected ten times or more. This chain uses TRBV10-3 with TRBJ2-1, with a tentative D call TRBD2 (6 bases). The CDR3 covers 12 residues. With 4 bases removed from V and 9 bases from J, the gap between germline ends came to 10 bases. CDR1 and CDR2 from the germline V gene are ENHRY and SYGVKD. Written as DNA, the CDR3 is TGTGCCATCAGTGTGGTCGGGGGTGAGCAGTTCTTC. Translated: CAISVVGGEQFF.

This clonotype was found many times. The rearrangement joins TRBV20-1 to TRBJ2-7; D not resolved. In germline, CDR1 is DFQATT, CDR2 SNEGSKA (reference sequence). The CDR3 has 13 amino acids. Trimming took 3 bases from V and 3 from J, leaving 12 bases between them. DNA of the CDR3: TGCAGTGCTAGCAAGTCCCAAATCTACGAGCAGTACTTC. Protein: CSASKSQIYEQYF.

This clonotype appeared many times. This rearrangement joins TRBV5-1 to TRBJ2-2, with 10 bases lining up with TRBD2. CDR1 SGHRS and CDR2 YFSETQ come from the germline V gene. The CDR3 sequence is 17 residues long. Unmatched junction bases numbered 11, after V lost 4 bases and J lost 5 bases. CDR3 in DNA: TGCGCCAGCAGCCCTTCCCCTAGCGGGAGTTTTACCGGGGAGCTGTTTTTT. Translating gives CASSPSPSGSFTGELFF.

This clonotype was observed a few times. The rearrangement links TRBV6-1 to TRBJ2-1; no definite D call. Trimming took 10 bases from V and 0 from J, leaving 10 bases between them. Germline V CDR1 and CDR2: MNHNS, SASEGT. CDR3 length: 13 residues. The CDR3 DNA reads as TGTGCCACCCGGTTCAGCTCCTACAATGAGCAGTTCTTC. The encoded protein is CATRFSSYNEQFF.

This clonotype came up many times. CDR3 coding DNA: TGTGCCAGCAGTTTTCCACCGGGACTGTCCTACAATGAGCAGTTCTTC. Protein: CASSFPPGLSYNEQFF. The chain carries TRBV12-3 or TRBV12-4 and TRBJ2-1, with D possibly matching TRBD2 (6 bases). Trimming cost V 3 bases and J 1 base, with 13 bases left between them. The CDR3 spans 16 residues.

In regard to this clonotype: This may arise from a read error, as a much more abundant clone is one base away. This chain uses TRBV20-1 with TRBJ2-3; D unclear. V was trimmed by 8 bases and J by 5 bases, leaving 11 bases between them. Germline V lookup: CDR1 DFQATT, CDR2 SNEGSKA (reference sequence). The CDR3 totals 11 residues. The CDR3 DNA reads TGCAGTTCTACTCAGAGAGATACGCAGTATTTT. Translated, it gives CSSTQRDTQYF.

This clonotype has a count of ten or more. V is TRBV14 and J is TRBJ2-1; D ambiguous. Germline CDR1 SGHDN, CDR2 FVKESK. Trimming stripped 1 base from V and 6 bases from J, with 10 bases between. The length of the CDR3 is 14 residues. The chain's CDR3 is CASSQGQYGNEQFF. CDR3 in DNA: TGTGCCAGCAGCCAAGGGCAGTACGGCAATGAGCAGTTCTTC.

This clonotype was counted a few times. The chain is built from TRBV20-1 and TRBJ2-5, with 11 bases aligning to TRBD2. Germline lookup yields CDR1 DFQATT and CDR2 SNEGSKA (reference sequence). The V and J ends lost 5 bases and 5 bases, in that order; junction bases with no gene match: 10. The CDR3 sequence is 15 residues long. CDR3 coding DNA: TGCAGTGCTCGATTTAGCGGGAGGGTCCGGGAGACCCAGTACTTC. Protein sequence: CSARFSGRVRETQYF.

The rearrangement uses TRBV12-3 or TRBV12-4 and TRBJ2-7, with D possibly being TRBD1 (5 bases). The CDR3 has 13 amino acids. The V end lost 6 bases, the J end lost 7 bases, and 16 bases lay between the germline ends. The CDR3 loop is CASSQGLPLEQYF. CDR3 bases: TGTGCCAGCAGCCAGGGATTGCCCTTGGAGCAGTACTTC.

Ten or more counts support this clonotype. The rearrangement links TRBV20-1 to TRBJ2-1, with 13 nucleotides matching TRBD2. V gave up 6 bases and J gave up 6 bases; unmatched junction bases: 5. Germline values: CDR1 DFQATT, CDR2 SNEGSKA (reference sequence). This CDR3 region has 14 residues. DNA of the CDR3: TGCAGTGCCAAAGGGACTAGCGGGATCAATGAGCAGTTCTTC. Translated: CSAKGTSGINEQFF.

This clonotype was counted only a few times. The CDR3 DNA sequence: TGTGCCAGCAGCTTTCGGATTACAACGATGAACACTGAAGCTTTCTTT. Protein sequence: CASSFRITTMNTEAFF. The chain joins TRBV7-8 to TRBJ1-1, with D uncertain. CDR3 length: 16 residues. Germline values: CDR1 SGHVS, CDR2 FQNEAQ. The germline V and J ends were trimmed by 3 bases and 0 bases, with 14 bases remaining between them.

The chain is built from TRBV12-5 and TRBJ2-7; 12 bases are a match to TRBD2. The CDR3 runs to 16 residues. The germline V gene encodes CDR1 LGHNT and CDR2 FRNRAP. Trimming at V came to 2 bases and at J to 4 bases, leaving 6 bases not matched to a gene. In DNA, the CDR3 is TGTGCTAGTGGTTTGACTAGCGGGAGGCATGAGTACGAGCAGTACTTC. Translating it yields CASGLTSGRHEYEQYF.

This clonotype was picked up a small number of times. V is TRBV7-3 and J is TRBJ2-1; 7 positions match TRBD2. Germline CDR1 SGHTA, CDR2 FQGTGA. V gave up 7 bases and J gave up 4 bases; unmatched junction bases: 10. This CDR3 is 15 amino acids long. The CDR3 sequence: CASTDGASGYNEQFF. CDR3 nucleotides: TGTGCCAGCACGGACGGGGCTAGCGGATACAATGAGCAGTTCTTC. Looking up the rest from reference TRBV7-3 and TRBJ2-1 gives the full variable domain: GAGVSQTPSNKVTEKGKYVELRCDPISGHTALYWYRQSLGQGPEFLIYFQGTGAADDSGLPNDRFFAVRPEGSVSTLKIQRTERGDSAVYLCASTDGASGYNEQFFGPGTRLTVL.

In its sample, this clonotype was seen many times. The rearrangement joins TRBV12-3 or TRBV12-4 to TRBJ1-2; a possible D gene is TRBD1 (5 bases). V gave up 4 bases and J gave up 10 bases, with 10 bases separating them. CDR3 size: 11 residues. DNA of the CDR3: TGTGCCAGCAGTTCAGGGACGCCCTACACCTTC. Translated: CASSSGTPYTF.

This clonotype was detected many times. The chain links TRBV10-3 to TRBJ2-1; TRBD2 matches 11 bases. In germline, CDR1 is ENHRY, CDR2 SYGVKD. J gave up 9 bases and V 6 bases, and 10 bases lay outside the gene matches. The CDR3 has 15 residues. CDR3 amino acids: CAIREGLADGSEQFF. CDR3 sequence (DNA): TGTGCCATCAGGGAGGGACTAGCGGACGGGAGTGAGCAGTTCTTC.